One and the same sample provided the 14 T cell receptor beta chains below, sequenced in a study of chemoradiotherapy in HPV16-positive cancers. The data were produced by immunoSEQ multiplex PCR, yet TCRdb's version contains in-frame clones alone and is incomplete. The table shows several thousand clones, with 91% occurring only once. This specimen consisted of tumor tissue, obtained from a patient who underwent chemoradiotherapy. These receptors came from a human donor with HPV-associated anogenital cancer.

J is TRBJ2-6 and V is TRBV2, with 7 positions matching TRBD1. The length of the CDR3 is 15 residues. From germline, CDR1 is SNHLY and CDR2 FYNNEI. V lost 4 bases and J lost 5; bases outside the gene matches: 5. The CDR3, as DNA: TGTGCCAGCAGTGCAAACAGGGGTAGGGCCAACGTCCTGACTTTC. Translation gives CASSANRGRANVLTF.

This chain links TRBV5-1 with TRBJ1-1; D is possibly TRBD1 (5 bases). Germline CDR1 and CDR2: SGHRS and YFSETQ. V lost 0 bases and J 13 bases, leaving 16 bases between the germline ends. The CDR3 has 13 residues. The CDR3 DNA reads as TGCGCCAGCAGCTTGGCCGAGGTGGGGCAGGGTTTCTTT. Residues: CASSLAEVGQGFF.

This clone was seen just once. V gene TRBV7-2 combines with J gene TRBJ2-3; D possibly uses TRBD1 or TRBD2 (6 bases each). The CDR3 contains 17 residues. Germline V gene lookup returns CDR1 SGHTA and CDR2 FQGNSA. Trimming left V 5 bases short and J 0 bases short, with 18 bases between. DNA of the CDR3: TGTGCCAGCAGCCCGCGCGGGGACAAGCCTAGCACAGATACGCAGTATTTT. Protein product: CASSPRGDKPSTDTQYF.

J is TRBJ2-2 and V is TRBV7-2; D remains ambiguous. The CDR3 sequence is 15 residues long. Germline CDR1 SGHTA, CDR2 FQGNSA. Trimming took off 1 base at V and 7 bases at J, with 13 bases between the two ends. The CDR3 is CASSLDPRTGGELFF. Here the CDR3 DNA reads TGTGCCAGCAGCTTAGACCCCAGGACGGGCGGGGAGCTGTTTTTT.

V usage is TRBV5-1 and J usage is TRBJ1-1; 8 positions match TRBD1. Germline CDR1 and CDR2: SGHRS and YFSETQ. The CDR3 loop spans 15 amino acids. With 0 bases clipped from V and 2 bases from J, the junction kept 3 bases outside the gene matches. CDR3 bases: TGCGCCAGCAGCTTGGATGGACAGGGAAACACTGAAGCTTTCTTT. This encodes CASSLDGQGNTEAFF. Drawing the rest from reference TRBV5-1 and TRBJ1-1, the complete variable domain is KAGVTQTPRYLIKTRGQQVTLSCSPISGHRSVSWYQQTPGQGLQFLFEYFSETQRNKGNFPGRFSGRQFSNSRSEMNVSTLELGDSALYLCASSLDGQGNTEAFFGQGTRLTVV.

The chain employs TRBV29-1 and TRBJ2-2; TRBD1 agrees at 8 bases. The CDR3 runs to 13 residues. The V gene end was trimmed by 6 bases and the J gene end by 4 bases; junction bases not matched to a gene: 4. Germline V gives CDR1 SQVTM, CDR2 ANQGSEA. CDR3 residues: CSVGGTGTGELFF. The CDR3 coding sequence is TGCAGCGTCGGAGGGACAGGCACCGGGGAGCTGTTTTTT.

V usage is TRBV12-5 and J usage is TRBJ2-4; weak D call: TRBD1 (5 bases). CDR1 is LGHNT and CDR2 is FRNRAP in the germline V gene. Deletions cut 7 bases from V and 4 bases from J, with 11 bases between. The length of the CDR3 is 13 residues. The CDR3: CASEGQAKNIQYF. CDR3 in DNA: TGTGCTAGTGAGGGGCAGGCAAAAAACATTCAGTACTTC.

The chain joins TRBV2 to TRBJ2-2, with 7 bases aligning to TRBD1. Germline values: CDR1 SNHLY, CDR2 FYNNEI. Trimming at V came to 6 bases and at J to 4 bases, leaving 2 bases not matched to a gene. The CDR3 length is 13 residues. The CDR3 coding sequence is TGTGCCAGCAGGACAGGGAGCACCGGGGAGCTGTTTTTT. Translation gives CASRTGSTGELFF.

This chain links TRBV19 with TRBJ1-1; perhaps TRBD1 as D (5 bases). Germline V gives CDR1 LNHDA, CDR2 SQIVND (reference sequence). There are 16 residues in the CDR3. Trimming cost V 6 bases and J 0 bases, with 17 bases left between them. The CDR3 is CASRIIRDGMNTEAFF. The CDR3 DNA follows: TGTGCCAGTAGAATAATCCGGGACGGCATGAACACTGAAGCTTTCTTT.

The chain employs TRBV5-1 and TRBJ1-4; the match to TRBD1 covers 8 bases. The CDR3 contains 14 residues. Germline V gene lookup returns CDR1 SGHRS and CDR2 YFSETQ. V dropped 0 bases and J dropped 6; count of bases not matched to a gene: 1. The CDR3 loop reads CASSLGTGHEKLFF. The CDR3 bases are TGCGCCAGCAGCTTGGGGACAGGGCATGAAAAACTGTTTTTT.

The gene calls are TRBV27 and TRBJ1-6; the D is unclear. V dropped 3 bases and J dropped 5 bases, with 2 bases sitting between them. The CDR3 runs 12 residues. Germline V gene sequence: CDR1 MNHEY, CDR2 SMNVEV (reference sequence). CDR3 coding DNA: TGTGCCAGCAGTTTCAATAATTCACCCCTCCACTTT. Translation gives CASSFNNSPLHF.

J is TRBJ1-1 and V is TRBV20-1; TRBD1 might be the D (5 bases). This CDR3 contains 11 residues. Germline CDR1 is DFQATT and CDR2 is SNEGSKA (reference sequence). V shed 6 bases and J shed 1 base, with 6 bases lying between them. Here the CDR3 DNA reads TGCAGTGCAACAGGGAACACTGAAGCTTTCTTT. Its translation: CSATGNTEAFF.

V gene TRBV14 combines with J gene TRBJ1-1; the D is unclear. The CDR3 is 15 amino acids. Germline V lookup: CDR1 SGHDN, CDR2 FVKESK. Trimming removed 0 bases from V and 0 bases from J, with 8 bases in between. CDR3 coding DNA: TGTGCCAGCAGCCAAGATCACGCCATGAACACTGAAGCTTTCTTT. It codes for CASSQDHAMNTEAFF.

The chain links TRBV5-1 to TRBJ1-1; D is ambiguous. Trimming pared 7 bases from V and 1 base from J, leaving 29 bases between. The germline V gene has CDR1 SGHRS and CDR2 YFSETQ. This CDR3 comprises 19 residues. The CDR3 spells CASRPVASGVGGGNTEAFF. The CDR3, as DNA: TGCGCCAGCCGACCTGTTGCTTCTGGCGTTGGTGGTGGGAACACTGAAGCTTTCTTT.